The rows below give T cell receptor beta chains drawn from one sample of a study of technical replicates of blood from four donors. Here immunoSEQ multiplex PCR was the method, and the copy in TCRdb shows in-frame clones only, minus some. The sample has about 14,000 clones, less than 90% seen once. The specimen sequenced was PBMCs. The receptors shown here come from a human donor in good health. CDR3s include the opening cysteine and the closing phenylalanine or tryptophan. Each record gives: D gene, clone size, J gene, V gene, CDR3 protein, CDR3 DNA. A D gene is named only where the DNA matches it firmly. Part of the rows lack a size; the others show once, few, many or a class for expanded clones.

d_call: TRBD1
clone_size: few
j_call: TRBJ1-5
v_call: TRBV25-1
cdr3_aa: CASGQDRSNQPQHF
cdr3_nt: TGTGCCAGCGGACAGGACAGAAGCAATCAGCCCCAGCATTTT

d_call: -
clone_size: -
j_call: TRBJ1-3
v_call: TRBV5-1
cdr3_aa: CASSSEQGNTIYF
cdr3_nt: TGCGCCAGCAGCTCAGAACAAGGAAACACCATATATTTT

d_call: TRBD2
clone_size: -
j_call: TRBJ2-2
v_call: TRBV6-5
cdr3_aa: CASSSGLENTGELFF
cdr3_nt: TGTGCCAGCAGTTCGGGACTAGAGAACACCGGGGAGCTGTTTTTT

d_call: -
clone_size: -
j_call: TRBJ2-5
v_call: TRBV2
cdr3_aa: CASRLQETQYF
cdr3_nt: TGTGCCAGCAGACTCCAAGAGACCCAGTACTTC

d_call: -
clone_size: -
j_call: TRBJ1-1
v_call: TRBV6-5
cdr3_aa: CASSYPASRAFF
cdr3_nt: TGTGCCAGCAGTTACCCCGCCAGTCGAGCTTTCTTT

d_call: -
clone_size: -
j_call: TRBJ2-3
v_call: TRBV7-6
cdr3_aa: CASSFSEDTQYF
cdr3_nt: TGTGCCAGCAGCTTTAGCGAGGATACGCAGTATTTT

d_call: TRBD1
clone_size: -
j_call: TRBJ1-1
v_call: TRBV7-3
cdr3_aa: CASSSRGGRGSPEAFF
cdr3_nt: TGTGCCAGCAGCTCCCGGGGGGGCAGGGGGTCTCCTGAAGCTTTCTTT

d_call: -
clone_size: -
j_call: TRBJ1-2
v_call: TRBV19
cdr3_aa: CASISTDGANYGYTF
cdr3_nt: TGTGCCAGTATCTCGACAGACGGTGCTAACTATGGCTACACCTTC

d_call: TRBD2
clone_size: -
j_call: TRBJ2-1
v_call: TRBV10-2
cdr3_aa: CASSEGLAGLANNEQFF
cdr3_nt: TGCGCCAGCAGTGAGGGACTAGCGGGACTGGCCAACAATGAGCAGTTCTTC

d_call: -
clone_size: -
j_call: TRBJ2-1
v_call: TRBV5-1
cdr3_aa: CASTERSNEQFF
cdr3_nt: TGCGCCAGCACGGAGAGAAGCAATGAGCAGTTCTTC

d_call: TRBD1
clone_size: -
j_call: TRBJ2-3
v_call: TRBV5-1
cdr3_aa: CASSLRAVGQGTDTQYF
cdr3_nt: TGCGCCAGCAGCTTGCGTGCCGTCGGACAGGGGACAGATACGCAGTATTTT

d_call: -
clone_size: once
j_call: TRBJ2-2
v_call: TRBV5-1
cdr3_aa: CASISRPADRISIGELFF
cdr3_nt: TGCGCCAGCATCTCCCGGCCAGCGGATAGGATAAGTATCGGGGAGCTGTTTTTT

d_call: TRBD1
clone_size: -
j_call: TRBJ1-1
v_call: TRBV5-1
cdr3_aa: CASSPWTGGSEAFF
cdr3_nt: TGCGCCAGCAGCCCGTGGACAGGGGGATCTGAAGCTTTCTTT

d_call: -
clone_size: -
j_call: TRBJ2-7
v_call: TRBV28
cdr3_aa: CASSLEGYEQYF
cdr3_nt: TGTGCCAGCAGTTTGGAGGGCTACGAGCAGTACTTC

d_call: TRBD1
clone_size: -
j_call: TRBJ1-2
v_call: TRBV7-8
cdr3_aa: CASSSSRTGGMQIGYGYTF
cdr3_nt: TGTGCCAGCAGCTCCAGTAGGACAGGGGGAATGCAGATTGGCTATGGCTACACCTTC

d_call: TRBD1
clone_size: -
j_call: TRBJ1-1
v_call: TRBV27
cdr3_aa: CASSFSTGGTAEAFF
cdr3_nt: TGTGCCAGCAGTTTTTCAACAGGGGGTACGGCTGAAGCTTTCTTT

d_call: TRBD1
clone_size: few
j_call: TRBJ2-7
v_call: TRBV5-1
cdr3_aa: CASSSQGARYEQYF
cdr3_nt: TGCGCCAGCAGCTCGCAGGGGGCGCGGTACGAGCAGTACTTC

d_call: TRBD2
clone_size: -
j_call: TRBJ2-1
v_call: TRBV7-3
cdr3_aa: CASSADLMVAGGNEQFF
cdr3_nt: TGTGCCAGCAGCGCCGATTTAATGGTAGCGGGTGGCAATGAGCAGTTCTTC

d_call: TRBD1
clone_size: -
j_call: TRBJ1-1
v_call: TRBV7-9
cdr3_aa: CASSLQGAAEAFF
cdr3_nt: TGTGCCAGCAGCCTCCAGGGGGCGGCTGAAGCTTTCTTT

d_call: -
clone_size: -
j_call: TRBJ2-7
v_call: TRBV10-2
cdr3_aa: CASSAQGVSYEQYF
cdr3_nt: TGCGCCAGCAGCGCGCAAGGAGTGAGCTACGAGCAGTACTTC

d_call: TRBD2
clone_size: -
j_call: TRBJ2-1
v_call: TRBV10-1
cdr3_aa: CASTSGNNNEQFF
cdr3_nt: TGCGCCAGCACTAGCGGGAACAACAATGAGCAGTTCTTC

d_call: -
clone_size: -
j_call: TRBJ2-7
v_call: TRBV5-1
cdr3_aa: CASSLSLGDTYEQYF
cdr3_nt: TGCGCCAGCAGCTTGTCTTTGGGAGACACCTACGAGCAGTACTTC

d_call: TRBD1
clone_size: -
j_call: TRBJ1-3
v_call: TRBV7-9
cdr3_aa: CASSFRVGGDGNTIYF
cdr3_nt: TGTGCCAGCAGTTTCCGTGTAGGGGGCGACGGAAACACCATATATTTT

d_call: -
clone_size: -
j_call: TRBJ2-1
v_call: TRBV4-2
cdr3_aa: CASSQESGGFYNEQFF
cdr3_nt: TGTGCCAGCAGCCAAGAGTCCGGAGGCTTCTACAATGAGCAGTTCTTC

d_call: -
clone_size: -
j_call: TRBJ2-7
v_call: TRBV7-2
cdr3_aa: CASSVGRLRSYEQYF
cdr3_nt: TGTGCCAGCAGCGTCGGTCGGTTGCGCTCCTACGAGCAGTACTTC

d_call: -
clone_size: -
j_call: TRBJ2-3
v_call: TRBV21-1
cdr3_aa: CASSKAGGTVSPTRRTDTQYF
cdr3_nt: TGTGCCAGCAGCAAAGCTGGGGGGACTGTTTCGCCGACTCGACGCACAGATACGCAGTATTTT

d_call: TRBD2
clone_size: once
j_call: TRBJ2-7
v_call: TRBV28
cdr3_aa: CASTELAGVGEQYF
cdr3_nt: TGTGCCAGCACCGAACTAGCGGGAGTGGGCGAGCAGTACTTC

d_call: -
clone_size: -
j_call: TRBJ1-1
v_call: TRBV6-6
cdr3_aa: CASSRAGKAFF
cdr3_nt: TGTGCCAGCAGCCGGGCGGGGAAAGCTTTCTTT

d_call: TRBD2
clone_size: -
j_call: TRBJ2-1
v_call: TRBV7-2
cdr3_aa: CASSLIGTRNEQFF
cdr3_nt: TGTGCCAGCAGCTTAATCGGGACTAGAAATGAGCAGTTCTTC

d_call: TRBD1
clone_size: -
j_call: TRBJ2-7
v_call: TRBV5-1
cdr3_aa: CASSLGGQGAAEQYF
cdr3_nt: TGCGCCAGCAGCTTGGGAGGACAGGGTGCAGCCGAGCAGTACTTC

d_call: -
clone_size: -
j_call: TRBJ2-1
v_call: TRBV5-4
cdr3_aa: CASSLGLAWDEQFF
cdr3_nt: TGTGCCAGCAGCTTGGGACTGGCTTGGGATGAGCAGTTCTTC

d_call: -
clone_size: -
j_call: TRBJ2-1
v_call: TRBV6-6
cdr3_aa: CATDGGREQFF
cdr3_nt: TGTGCCACCGATGGGGGCCGTGAGCAGTTCTTC

d_call: TRBD1
clone_size: -
j_call: TRBJ2-7
v_call: TRBV10-2
cdr3_aa: CASSGTVYEQYF
cdr3_nt: TGCGCCAGCAGCGGGACAGTCTACGAGCAGTACTTC

d_call: -
clone_size: -
j_call: TRBJ2-2
v_call: TRBV9
cdr3_aa: CASRFPKAGTPPPHANTGELFF
cdr3_nt: TGTGCCAGCAGGTTTCCCAAGGCGGGGACCCCCCCACCTCACGCGAACACCGGGGAGCTGTTTTTT

d_call: -
clone_size: -
j_call: TRBJ1-1
v_call: TRBV11-2
cdr3_aa: CASSLRGRTEAFF
cdr3_nt: TGTGCCAGCAGCTTAAGGGGGAGAACTGAAGCTTTCTTT

d_call: TRBD2
clone_size: once
j_call: TRBJ2-1
v_call: TRBV27
cdr3_aa: CASSLSGGAYNEQFF
cdr3_nt: TGTGCCAGCAGTCTTAGCGGGGGGGCCTACAATGAGCAGTTCTTC

d_call: -
clone_size: -
j_call: TRBJ2-3
v_call: TRBV4-2
cdr3_aa: CASSQSSGTDTQYF
cdr3_nt: TGTGCCAGCAGCCAATCTAGCGGCACAGATACGCAGTATTTT

d_call: TRBD2
clone_size: -
j_call: TRBJ2-7
v_call: TRBV15
cdr3_aa: CATSRGASGRDEQYF
cdr3_nt: TGTGCCACCAGCAGAGGGGCTAGCGGGAGAGACGAGCAGTACTTC

d_call: TRBD2
clone_size: -
j_call: TRBJ2-1
v_call: TRBV7-6
cdr3_aa: CASSYFGEAGGGNEQFF
cdr3_nt: TGTGCCAGCAGCTATTTCGGAGAAGCGGGAGGGGGCAATGAGCAGTTCTTC

d_call: TRBD2
clone_size: -
j_call: TRBJ2-7
v_call: TRBV27
cdr3_aa: CASSLALAGASYEQYF
cdr3_nt: TGTGCCAGCAGTTTGGCCCTAGCGGGAGCATCCTACGAGCAGTACTTC

d_call: -
clone_size: -
j_call: TRBJ1-3
v_call: TRBV14
cdr3_aa: CASSRYRNSGNTIYF
cdr3_nt: TGTGCCAGCAGCCGATACAGAAACTCTGGAAACACCATATATTTT

d_call: -
clone_size: -
j_call: TRBJ2-5
v_call: TRBV5-6
cdr3_aa: CASSLETEETQYF
cdr3_nt: TGTGCCAGCAGCTTGGAGACAGAAGAGACCCAGTACTTC

d_call: -
clone_size: -
j_call: TRBJ1-1
v_call: TRBV25-1
cdr3_aa: CASSPGGARTEAFF
cdr3_nt: TGTGCCAGCAGTCCCGGGGGGGCGAGGACTGAAGCTTTCTTT

d_call: -
clone_size: -
j_call: TRBJ1-4
v_call: TRBV2
cdr3_aa: CASSSHVNEKLFF
cdr3_nt: TGTGCCAGCAGTTCACACGTTAATGAAAAACTGTTTTTT

d_call: TRBD2
clone_size: -
j_call: TRBJ2-1
v_call: TRBV5-1
cdr3_aa: CASSLGQRDYNEQFF
cdr3_nt: TGCGCCAGCAGCTTGGGACAGCGGGACTACAATGAGCAGTTCTTC

d_call: -
clone_size: once
j_call: TRBJ1-1
v_call: TRBV11-2
cdr3_aa: CASRDSYTEAFF
cdr3_nt: TGTGCCAGCAGGGACAGCTACACTGAAGCTTTCTTT

d_call: TRBD2
clone_size: once
j_call: TRBJ2-5
v_call: TRBV11-2
cdr3_aa: CASSLETAGVGETQYF
cdr3_nt: TGTGCCAGCAGCTTAGAAACAGCGGGAGTCGGAGAGACCCAGTACTTC

d_call: -
clone_size: -
j_call: TRBJ2-7
v_call: TRBV6-5
cdr3_aa: CASSYSQSRGGYEQYF
cdr3_nt: TGTGCCAGCAGTTACTCCCAGAGTAGGGGAGGCTACGAGCAGTACTTC

d_call: -
clone_size: -
j_call: TRBJ2-2
v_call: TRBV10-1
cdr3_aa: CASSDTNTGELFF
cdr3_nt: TGCGCCAGCAGTGACACGAACACCGGGGAGCTGTTTTTT

d_call: TRBD2
clone_size: -
j_call: TRBJ2-5
v_call: TRBV5-1
cdr3_aa: CASSRGGEQETQYF
cdr3_nt: TGCGCCAGCAGCCGCGGGGGGGAACAAGAGACCCAGTACTTC

d_call: TRBD2
clone_size: -
j_call: TRBJ2-7
v_call: TRBV10-1
cdr3_aa: CASSERTSGYEQYF
cdr3_nt: TGCGCCAGCAGTGAGAGGACTAGCGGCTACGAGCAGTACTTC

d_call: -
clone_size: -
j_call: TRBJ2-7
v_call: TRBV28
cdr3_aa: CASSRGASSSYEQYF
cdr3_nt: TGTGCCAGCAGCCGGGGGGCGTCTAGCTCCTACGAGCAGTACTTC